The 31 T cell receptor beta chains in this list originate from one sample, sequenced in a study of CD8 T cells in ankylosing spondylitis. TCRdb called the 5' RACE reads again in MiXCR, with one record for every CDR3 protein. The sample has 100,000 to 150,000 distinct CDR3 sequences; approximately 9.9% are singletons. The sequenced sample consisted of blood, either unsorted or a sorted T cell fraction (not recorded which). These receptors all stem from a male donor with ankylosing spondylitis or in good health (not recorded which).

In its sample, this clonotype was seen many times. The CDR3 protein is CASSLAIPRQGGYTF. CDR3 coding DNA: TGCGCCAGCAGCTTGGCGATCCCCCGACAGGGTGGCTACACCTTC. The V call is TRBV5-1, the J call TRBJ1-2, with TRBD1 identical over 7 bases. Germline values: CDR1 SGHRS, CDR2 YFSETQ. The CDR3 loop spans 15 amino acids. V was clipped by 0 bases and J by 7 bases; unmatched bases: 9.

There are many counts of this clonotype. The gene calls are TRBV7-2 and TRBJ2-7; perhaps TRBD1 as D (6 bases). With 5 bases removed from V and 6 bases from J, the gap between germline ends came to 11 bases. Germline CDR1 is SGHTA and CDR2 is FQGNSA. This CDR3 contains 12 residues. This CDR3 reads CASSRDISEQYF. Here the CDR3 DNA reads TGTGCCAGCAGCAGGGACATTAGCGAGCAGTACTTC. Variable domain in full (rest from reference TRBV7-2 and TRBJ2-7): GAGVSQSPSNKVTEKGKDVELRCDPISGHTALYWYRQSLGQGLEFLIYFQGNSAPDKSGLPSDRFSAERTGGSVSTLTIQRTQQEDSAVYLCASSRDISEQYFGPGTRLTVT.

This clonotype was seen more than once but under ten times. In DNA form, the CDR3 reads TGTGCCAGCAGCTTAGGTCCCGAGCAGTACTTC. This encodes CASSLGPEQYF. The J gene is TRBJ2-7, the V gene TRBV7-6, with no clear D. CDR1 and CDR2 (germline): SGHVS, FNYEAQ. The V end lost 1 base, the J end lost 6 bases, and 4 bases lay between the germline ends. This CDR3 is built from 11 residues.

This clonotype was seen more than once but under ten times. The chain recombines TRBV20-1 with TRBJ1-3; D is ambiguous. The V gene lost 6 bases and the J gene lost 1 base, with 19 bases spanning the gap. The CDR3 spans 16 residues. Germline V gene lookup returns CDR1 DFQATT and CDR2 SNEGSKA (reference sequence). The chain's CDR3 is CSAEAREPASGNTIYF. Written as DNA, the CDR3 is TGCAGTGCCGAGGCACGGGAGCCAGCATCTGGAAACACCATATATTTT.

This clonotype was detected a few times. The V gene is TRBV11-2, the J gene TRBJ2-3, with D unresolved. From germline, CDR1 is SGHAT and CDR2 FQNNGV. Trimming took off 3 bases at V and 3 bases at J, with 10 bases between the two ends. The CDR3 length is 14 residues. The CDR3 reads CASSLGSLTDTQYF. The DNA for the CDR3 is TGTGCCAGCAGCTTGGGCAGTTTAACAGATACGCAGTATTTT.

The chain carries TRBV28 and TRBJ1-5; D is uncertain. The germline V gene encodes CDR1 MDHEN and CDR2 SYDVKM. This CDR3 comprises 12 residues. Trimming pared 3 bases from V and 7 bases from J, leaving 7 bases between. The chain's CDR3 is CASSLKGQPQHF. CDR3 DNA: TGTGCCAGCAGTTTGAAGGGACAGCCCCAGCATTTT.

This clonotype was counted at least ten times. The chain couples TRBV5-1 to TRBJ1-2, with D maybe TRBD1 (6 bases). The germline V gene has CDR1 SGHRS and CDR2 YFSETQ. The V end lost 4 bases, the J end lost 2 bases, and 27 bases lay between the germline ends. The CDR3 is 19 residues long. CDR3 nucleotides: TGCGCCAGCAGCCAACCCCGGGACACCAGGGGATTGTCAAACTATGGCTACACCTTC. Its translation is CASSQPRDTRGLSNYGYTF.

In this sample, this clonotype turned up many times. The J gene is TRBJ1-6, the V gene TRBV12-3 or TRBV12-4; D call uncertain. The CDR3 is made up of 15 amino acids. The V end was cut by 1 base, the J end by 7 bases, with 11 bases between. The CDR3 loop is CASSLEGLGNSPLHF. The DNA of the CDR3 is TGTGCCAGCAGTTTAGAAGGGCTGGGAAATTCACCCCTCCACTTT.

This sequence joins TRBV5-1 and TRBJ2-1; TRBD1 or TRBD2 may be the D gene (6 bases each). The CDR3 extends over 15 amino acids. CDR1 and CDR2 from the germline V gene are SGHRS and YFSETQ. V was trimmed by 4 bases and J by 4 bases, leaving 15 bases between them. The CDR3 protein is CASSGGHNTYNEQFF. The CDR3 nucleotides read TGCGCCAGCAGCGGGGGGCACAACACTTACAATGAGCAGTTCTTC.

At least ten counts were recorded for this clonotype. This chain connects TRBV21-1 to TRBJ2-1; the tabulated D call, TRBD1, remains unverified against the DNA. TRBV21-1 is noted as a pseudogene. The CDR3 covers 15 residues. The DNA for the CDR3 is TGTGCCAGCAGCAAAGACACAGGTCCCTACAATGAGCAGTTCTTC. Its translation is CASSKDTGPYNEQFF.

V usage is TRBV20-1 and J usage is TRBJ1-1; D is unresolved. V was clipped by 1 base and J by 1 base, with 10 bases between them. Per germline, CDR1 DFQATT and CDR2 SNEGSKA (reference sequence). The CDR3 has 14 amino acids. CDR3 coding DNA: TGCAGTGCTAGAGTTCGGATCAAGAACACTGAAGCTTTCTTT. Encoded protein: CSARVRIKNTEAFF.

The chain is built from TRBV7-2 and TRBJ2-5; unclear D gene. The CDR3 length is 15 residues. Germline lookup yields CDR1 SGHTA and CDR2 FQGNSA. The V gene lost 2 bases and the J gene lost 2 bases, with 12 bases spanning the gap. The CDR3 nucleotides read TGTGCCAGCAGCTTATGGGCCCCGGATCAAGAGACCCAGTACTTC. Amino acids: CASSLWAPDQETQYF.

This clonotype has ten or more counts. V usage is TRBV20-1 and J usage is TRBJ1-5; 7 bases line up with TRBD1. The CDR3 extends over 15 amino acids. The ends lost 1 base at V and 3 bases at J; junction bases unmatched: 6. CDR1 and CDR2 (germline): DFQATT, SNEGSKA (reference sequence). CDR3: CSARGQGGNNQPQHF. In DNA form, the CDR3 reads TGCAGTGCTAGAGGGCAGGGGGGGAACAATCAGCCCCAGCATTTT.

In its sample, this clonotype was seen a few times. This sequence joins TRBV7-9 and TRBJ2-7; the match to TRBD1 covers 8 bases. The length of the CDR3 is 15 residues. Germline CDR1 reads SEHNR; CDR2 reads FQNEAQ (reference sequence). V shed 3 bases and J 0 bases; nucleotides not matched to a gene: 4. CDR3 sequence: CASSFGQGRSYEQYF. As DNA, the CDR3 is TGTGCCAGCAGCTTCGGACAGGGCCGCTCCTACGAGCAGTACTTC.

This clonotype showed up just a few times. This chain connects TRBV20-1 to TRBJ2-3; 10 bases agree with TRBD2. Germline CDR1 is DFQATT and CDR2 is SNEGSKA (reference sequence). J lost 6 bases, V lost 1 base, and 7 bases had no gene match. This CDR3 is 15 amino acids long. Written as DNA, the CDR3 is TGCAGTGCTAGAGGGACTAGCGGAAAAGTGGATACGCAGTATTTT. Residues: CSARGTSGKVDTQYF.

This clonotype was seen ten or more times. The CDR3 bases are TGCGCCAGCAGCTTGGCCCCAGTGGAGACCCAGTACTTC. It codes for CASSLAPVETQYF. This chain connects TRBV5-1 to TRBJ2-5, with D uncertain. CDR1 is SGHRS and CDR2 is YFSETQ in the germline V gene. The CDR3 is 13 residues long. Trimming took 0 bases from V and 5 from J, leaving 8 bases between them.

This clonotype was observed a handful of times. The chain is built from TRBV20-1 and TRBJ1-6; no clear D gene. This CDR3 region has 14 residues. Trimming shortened V by 1 base and J by 7 bases, and 11 bases separated the two germline ends. Germline V CDR1 and CDR2: DFQATT, SNEGSKA (reference sequence). The CDR3 loop is CSARVGSMNSPLHF. The CDR3 DNA sequence: TGCAGTGCTAGAGTCGGGAGTATGAATTCACCCCTCCACTTT.

The table lists this clonotype with many counts. The genes are TRBV5-8 and TRBJ2-7; 11 nucleotides line up with TRBD2. The CDR3 has 14 amino acids. The germline V gene encodes CDR1 SGHTS and CDR2 YDEGEE. The V and J ends lost 4 bases and 7 bases, in that order; junction bases with no gene match: 7. This CDR3 is CASSDGLAGGEQYF. The CDR3 DNA follows: TGTGCCAGCAGCGACGGACTAGCGGGTGGTGAGCAGTACTTC.

This clonotype was counted at least ten times. This chain's CDR3 is CSAIRVPYGYTF. CDR3 DNA sequence: TGCAGTGCGATTAGGGTCCCCTATGGCTACACCTTC. The chain combines TRBV20-1 with TRBJ1-2, with D unresolved. The CDR3 runs to 12 residues. V dropped 6 bases and J dropped 4 bases, with 12 bases sitting between them. Germline V gene data show CDR1 as DFQATT and CDR2 as SNEGSKA (reference sequence).

The gene calls are TRBV28 and TRBJ2-7, with D perhaps matching TRBD1 or TRBD2 (5 bases each). The CDR3 is made up of 11 amino acids. The germline V gene encodes CDR1 MDHEN and CDR2 SYDVKM. V lost 8 bases and J lost 3, with 8 bases in between. This CDR3 is CASGDRYEQYF. The DNA of the CDR3 is TGTGCCAGCGGGGACCGCTACGAGCAGTACTTC.

Many counts were recorded for this clonotype. The gene calls are TRBV29-1 and TRBJ1-1; the D is unclear. Per germline, CDR1 SQVTM and CDR2 ANQGSEA. The CDR3 spans 15 residues. Trimming took off 7 bases at V and 1 base at J, with 19 bases between the two ends. CDR3 sequence: CSARSSWQGNTEAFF. The CDR3 DNA is TGCAGCGCCCGCTCATCGTGGCAAGGGAACACTGAAGCTTTCTTT.

This clonotype came up many times. The genes are TRBV7-8 and TRBJ2-7; no clear D. CDR1 is SGHVS, CDR2 FQNEAQ, per germline. The CDR3 is made up of 11 amino acids. Trimming took off 5 bases at V and 6 bases at J, with 8 bases between the two ends. For the CDR3, the DNA is TGTGCCAGCAGCCAAACTGCCGAGCAGTACTTC. Its translation: CASSQTAEQYF.

V is TRBV7-9 and J is TRBJ1-1; TRBD1 aligns across 8 bases. Trimming removed 5 bases from V and 1 base from J; junction bases left unmatched: 3. This CDR3 contains 14 residues. The V gene's germline CDR1 is SEHNR and CDR2 FQNEAQ (reference sequence). The CDR3: CASSPGQENTEAFF. Written as DNA, the CDR3 is TGTGCCAGCAGCCCGGGACAGGAGAACACTGAAGCTTTCTTT.

Many counts were recorded for this clonotype. The V and J genes are TRBV20-1 and TRBJ2-7, with D perhaps given as TRBD1 or TRBD2 (5 bases each). V lost 6 bases and J lost 7, with 16 bases in between. Germline lookup yields CDR1 DFQATT and CDR2 SNEGSKA (reference sequence). The CDR3 loop spans 12 amino acids. The CDR3 sequence is CSAQRDVGEQYF. In DNA, the CDR3 is TGCAGTGCCCAACGGGACGTGGGGGAGCAGTACTTC.

There are many counts of this clonotype. The junction shows a germline mismatch at one end, possibly a read error. The J gene is TRBJ2-2, the V gene TRBV10-3, with D perhaps matching TRBD1 (6 bases). Germline CDR1 reads ENHRY; CDR2 reads SYGVKD. The CDR3 totals 16 residues. This CDR3 reads CAISDPRDRNSGELFF. DNA for the CDR3: TGTGCCATCAGTGATCCCCGAGACAGGAACTCCGGGGAGCTGTTTTTT.

The chain uses TRBV5-1 and TRBJ2-1; 9 nucleotides line up with TRBD2. Germline V gives CDR1 SGHRS, CDR2 YFSETQ. This CDR3 is built from 18 residues. The V gene end was trimmed by 1 base and the J gene end by 6 bases; junction bases not matched to a gene: 14. The CDR3 loop is CASSLRVAGGPGRNEQFF. In DNA, the CDR3 is TGCGCCAGCAGCTTGCGGGTGGCGGGAGGGCCCGGCCGCAATGAGCAGTTCTTC.

This clonotype has a count of ten or more. The chain carries TRBV6-5 and TRBJ2-3; 10 bases are shared with TRBD2. This CDR3 has 14 residues. The V gene end was trimmed by 5 bases and the J gene end by 4 bases; junction bases not matched to a gene: 3. CDR1 is MNHEY, CDR2 SVGAGI, per germline. The CDR3 DNA reads as TGTGCCAGCAGTAACCTAGCGGGGGCAGATACGCAGTATTTT. This gives the protein CASSNLAGADTQYF.

This clonotype was counted many times. The V and J genes are TRBV28 and TRBJ2-7; D call uncertain. This CDR3 region has 18 residues. Germline values: CDR1 MDHEN, CDR2 SYDVKM. Trimming cost V 5 bases and J 0 bases, with 23 bases left between them. DNA of the CDR3: TGTGCCAGCAGTCCCTCGAGGATGGCACGGCAGAGCTCCTACGAGCAGTACTTC. Translated: CASSPSRMARQSSYEQYF. Full variable domain (missing parts from reference TRBV28 and TRBJ2-7): DVKVTQSSRYLVKRTGEKVFLECVQDMDHENMFWYRQDPGLGLRLIYFSYDVKMKEKGDIPEGYSVSREKKERFSLILESASTNQTSMYLCASSPSRMARQSSYEQYFGPGTRLTVT.

V usage is TRBV12-3 or TRBV12-4 and J usage is TRBJ1-1; the match to TRBD1 covers 10 bases. J gave up 6 bases and V 3 bases, and 22 bases lay outside the gene matches. This CDR3 region has 20 residues. In DNA form, the CDR3 reads TGTGCCAGCAGTTTGGGGGCTTTCAGAGACAGGGGGCGTGAGGTCGCTGAAGCTTTCTTT. It yields the protein CASSLGAFRDRGREVAEAFF.

The table lists this clonotype with many counts. The V gene is TRBV28, the J gene TRBJ2-1, with D perhaps matching TRBD2 (6 bases). This CDR3 region has 16 residues. V shed 7 bases and J shed 5 bases, with 21 bases lying between them. Germline-derived CDR1 and CDR2 are MDHEN and SYDVKM. The chain's CDR3 is CASTLRRVLSNNEQFF. Written as DNA, the CDR3 is TGTGCCAGCACCTTGAGGAGGGTGCTTTCTAACAATGAGCAGTTCTTC.

In this sample, this clonotype turned up many times. The chain links TRBV20-1 to TRBJ2-7; a possible D gene is TRBD1 (6 bases). The CDR3 spans 14 residues. Germline V CDR1 and CDR2: DFQATT, SNEGSKA (reference sequence). V dropped 3 bases and J dropped 2 bases, with 14 bases sitting between them. The CDR3 DNA reads TGCAGTGCTAGCGTGGCACAGGGTGCCTACGAGCAGTACTTC. Protein: CSASVAQGAYEQYF.